One and the same sample provided the 10 T cell receptor beta chains below, sequenced in a study of CD8+CD57+ T cells in acquired aplastic anemia. The patients chosen for sequencing had shown expansion of CD8+CD57+ cells (detected by flow cytometry). CDR3 and TCR beta VDJ profiling relied on a genomic DNA template. MiXCR, applied by TCRdb to the reads, yields one record per CDR3 protein. Of about 200,000 distinct CDR3 sequences listed, around three fifths are singletons. Sequencing was done on a sample of sorted CD4+, CD8+, or CD8+CD57+ T cells (not recorded which) from PBMCs. These receptors all stem from a human donor with aplastic anemia.

The gene calls are TRBV19 and TRBJ1-1; TRBD1 might be the D (5 bases). CDR1 is LNHDA and CDR2 is SQIVND in the germline V gene (reference sequence). The V gene lost 8 bases and the J gene lost 8 bases, with 15 bases spanning the gap. The CDR3 sequence is 12 residues long. The CDR3 is CASVDRNGEAFF. Written as DNA, the CDR3 is TGTGCCAGTGTCGACAGAAACGGAGAAGCTTTCTTT.

CDR3 protein: CASRGRSYNEQFF. Written as DNA, the CDR3 is TGTGCCAGCAGGGGCCGTTCCTACAATGAGCAGTTCTTC. The V and J genes are TRBV7-2 and TRBJ2-1; D remains ambiguous. The CDR3 runs 13 residues. The germline CDR1 and CDR2 sequences are SGHTA and FQGNSA. The ends were cut back, 6 bases at V and 1 base at J, with 7 bases in the middle.

Ten or more counts support this clonotype. This chain joins TRBV15 and TRBJ2-7, with 7 bases identical to TRBD1. Germline V CDR1 and CDR2: LNHNV, YYDKDF (reference sequence). V trimming: 1 base; J trimming: 3 bases; junction bases outside the gene matches: 9. The CDR3 totals 16 residues. The CDR3 here is CATSRGSNRGDYEQYF. The DNA for the CDR3 is TGTGCCACCAGCAGAGGTTCGAACAGGGGCGACTACGAGCAGTACTTC. The entire variable domain, with the rest obtained from reference TRBV15 and TRBJ2-7, is as follows: DAMVIQNPRYQVTQFGKPVTLSCSQTLNHNVMYWYQQKSSQAPKLLFHYYDKDFNNEADTPDNFQSRRPNTSFCFLDIRSPGLGDTAMYLCATSRGSNRGDYEQYFGPGTRLTVT.

This clonotype occurred a few times. This chain uses TRBV5-1 with TRBJ1-5; maybe TRBD1 (6 bases). Germline CDR1 is SGHRS and CDR2 is YFSETQ. The CDR3 runs 14 residues. V dropped 1 base and J dropped 5 bases, with 10 bases sitting between them. The CDR3 nucleotides are TGCGCCAGCAGCTTGTTGGCAGGGGATCAGCCCCAGCATTTT. Residues: CASSLLAGDQPQHF.

This clonotype was counted at least ten times. Here the CDR3 DNA reads TGTGCCAGCAGCTTGTATAGCGAGCAGTACTTC. Protein sequence: CASSLYSEQYF. The rearrangement links TRBV5-8 to TRBJ2-7, with D unclear. Germline CDR1 SGHTS, CDR2 YDEGEE. This CDR3 is 11 amino acids long. The V end was cut by 1 base, the J end by 6 bases, with 5 bases between.

The chain combines TRBV12-3 or TRBV12-4 with TRBJ2-7; a weak D match, TRBD1 (6 bases). V lost 5 bases, J lost 3 bases, and 11 bases lay in between. The CDR3 runs to 13 residues. CDR3 sequence reads: CASSATGIYEQYF. The CDR3 DNA reads as TGTGCCAGCAGTGCCACAGGGATCTACGAGCAGTACTTC.

The chain joins TRBV5-6 to TRBJ2-2; the D is unclear. The CDR3 runs 13 residues. Trimming cost V 5 bases and J 2 bases, with 7 bases left between them. Germline V gene lookup returns CDR1 SGHDT and CDR2 YYEEEE. This CDR3 reads CASSSDNTGELFF. The CDR3, as DNA: TGTGCCAGCAGTTCCGATAACACCGGGGAGCTGTTTTTT.

The chain couples TRBV10-2 to TRBJ1-2, with TRBD1 matching over 9 bases. Germline loops: CDR1 WSHSY, CDR2 SAAADI. The CDR3 is 16 amino acids. Trimming cost V 2 bases and J 8 bases; bases outside gene matches: 12. In DNA form, the CDR3 reads TGCGCCAGCAGTGAGCGGGGGACAGGGAGGATAGGCGGCTACACCTTC. It specifies CASSERGTGRIGGYTF.

Here the CDR3 reads CASSLGPGGFEYF. For the CDR3, the DNA is TGTGCCAGCAGCTTAGGCCCTGGTGGGTTTGAGTACTTC. The V and J genes are TRBV7-8 and TRBJ2-4; D is unclear. Trimming pared 1 base from V and 14 bases from J, leaving 15 bases between. Per the germline V gene, CDR1 is SGHVS and CDR2 is FQNEAQ. This CDR3 region has 13 residues.

This chain uses TRBV7-2 with TRBJ2-3; possible D gene TRBD2, 6 bases. In germline, CDR1 is SGHTA, CDR2 FQGNSA. V was clipped by 5 bases and J by 3 bases, with 12 bases between them. The CDR3 runs 14 residues. Here the CDR3 reads CASSPAAGTDTQYF. DNA for the CDR3: TGTGCCAGCAGCCCCGCCGCGGGGACAGATACGCAGTATTTT.